The T cell receptor beta chain under discussion was sequenced for a study of radiotherapy plus CTLA-4 blockade in lung cancer. About the research overall: Under 20% of patients responded objectively, and about 30% achieved disease control.

V shed 4 bases and J shed 0 bases, with 8 bases lying between them. Germline V gene lookup returns CDR1 MRHNA and CDR2 SNTAGT. This CDR3 region has 14 residues. Clones were sequenced by immunoSEQ multiplex PCR, and TCRdb holds only the in-frame ones, with some missing. The sample has 30,000 to 35,000 clones, around 73% seen once; the top ten hold 7.5%. This sequence was found in a human donor with non-small cell lung cancer who had stable disease on radiotherapy plus ipilimumab. This chain joins TRBV6-4 and TRBJ2-3; D is possibly TRBD1 or TRBD2 (5 bases each). Specimen: peripheral blood, collected from a patient treated with radiotherapy plus ipilimumab. The CDR3 is CASSGDGSTDTQYF. The CDR3 bases are TGTGCCAGCAGTGGGGACGGTAGCACAGATACGCAGTATTTT.